This T cell receptor (beta chain) comes out of a study of graft-versus-host responses after intestinal transplantation. TCRdb keeps only in-frame clones here, not all; method: immunoSEQ multiplex PCR. Here the sample spans tens of thousands of clones, about nine tenths being singletons. V shed 3 bases and J 7 bases; nucleotides not matched to a gene: 3. CDR1 is SNHLY and CDR2 is FYNNEI in the germline V gene. CDR3 length: 14 residues. The sequenced sample was PBMCs, obtained 98 days after intestinal transplantation. This rearrangement joins TRBV2 to TRBJ1-6; 7 nucleotides match TRBD1. The source is a human patient who received an intestinal transplant, so some T cells may come from the graft donor. This CDR3 reads CASSETGRNSPLHF. The CDR3 DNA reads TGTGCCAGCAGTGAGACAGGGCGGAATTCACCCCTCCACTTT. Full variable domain (remainder filled in from reference TRBV2 and TRBJ1-6): EPEVTQTPSHQVTQMGQEVILRCVPISNHLYFYWYRQILGQKVEFLVSFYNNEISEKSEIFDDQFSVERPDGSNFTLKIRSTKLEDSAMYFCASSETGRNSPLHFGNGTRLTVT.